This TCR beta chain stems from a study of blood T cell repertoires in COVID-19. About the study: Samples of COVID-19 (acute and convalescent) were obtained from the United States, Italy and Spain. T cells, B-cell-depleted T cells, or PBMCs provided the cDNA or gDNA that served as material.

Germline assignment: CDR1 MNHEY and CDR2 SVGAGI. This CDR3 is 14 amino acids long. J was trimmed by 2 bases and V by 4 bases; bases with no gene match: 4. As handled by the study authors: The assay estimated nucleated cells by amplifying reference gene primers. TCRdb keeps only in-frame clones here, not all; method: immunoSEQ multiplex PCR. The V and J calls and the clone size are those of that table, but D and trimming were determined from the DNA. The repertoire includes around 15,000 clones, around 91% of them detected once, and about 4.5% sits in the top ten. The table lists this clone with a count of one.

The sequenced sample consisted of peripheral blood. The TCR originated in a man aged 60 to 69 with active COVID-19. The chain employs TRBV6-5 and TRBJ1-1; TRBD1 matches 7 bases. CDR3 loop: CASSSGTDNTEAFF. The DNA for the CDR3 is TGTGCCAGCAGTTCCGGGACAGACAACACTGAAGCTTTCTTT.